This T cell receptor (beta chain) was documented in a study of cytomegalovirus exposure and HLA in healthy donors. Study details: Researchers found that just over 80% of over 350 genotyped donors fell within the Caucasian-associated ancestry cluster.

Vbeta (60) and Jbeta (13) primers were used in the PCR. Original analysis: Later reanalysis found around 74 million unique TCR beta chains, around 10 million of them shared. Assay: immunoSEQ multiplex PCR; the TCRdb copy retains only in-frame clones and omits some. V and J calls and clone size are copied from that table; D and trimming were computed from the DNA. The data show some 150,000 clones, with around 70% seen just once and about 2.1% held by the top ten. Findings and limits, study-wide: In vitro testing confirmed three CMV-associated chains as specific for CMV antigens.

As regards this clone: Its antigen is as yet unknown.

The TCR comes from a man younger than 45 in good health and CMV-seronegative. Specimen: PBMCs.

The CDR3 reads CASSHGTRGDTYEQYF. Here the CDR3 DNA reads TGTGCCAGCAGTCACGGTACACGGGGGGACACCTACGAGCAGTACTTC. The chain carries TRBV6-6 and TRBJ2-7; D is perhaps TRBD2 (7 bases). The CDR3 loop spans 16 amino acids. Trimming cost V 5 bases and J 2 bases, with 19 bases left between them. Germline loops: CDR1 MNHNY, CDR2 SVGAGI (reference sequence).